This T cell receptor beta chain is drawn from a study of immune cell composition in non-small cell lung cancer. Germline loops: CDR1 LGHNA, CDR2 YSLEER. The CDR3 spans 16 residues. V shed 0 bases and J shed 7 bases, with 16 bases lying between them. The protocol was immunoSEQ multiplex PCR, while the TCRdb copy is restricted to in-frame clones and leaves out a portion. The sample records 3,000 to 3,500 clones, 55% to 70% being singletons. Normal lung was taken at the farthest possible site, at least 3 cm from tumour. The chain is built from TRBV4-3 and TRBJ1-5; D remains unclear. The material sequenced was non-adjacent lung tissue. The TCR was taken from a human donor with non-small cell lung cancer. CDR3 bases: TGCGCCAGCAGCCAAGATACGGGGTCCTTGGGGCAGCCCCAGCATTTT. Its protein is CASSQDTGSLGQPQHF.